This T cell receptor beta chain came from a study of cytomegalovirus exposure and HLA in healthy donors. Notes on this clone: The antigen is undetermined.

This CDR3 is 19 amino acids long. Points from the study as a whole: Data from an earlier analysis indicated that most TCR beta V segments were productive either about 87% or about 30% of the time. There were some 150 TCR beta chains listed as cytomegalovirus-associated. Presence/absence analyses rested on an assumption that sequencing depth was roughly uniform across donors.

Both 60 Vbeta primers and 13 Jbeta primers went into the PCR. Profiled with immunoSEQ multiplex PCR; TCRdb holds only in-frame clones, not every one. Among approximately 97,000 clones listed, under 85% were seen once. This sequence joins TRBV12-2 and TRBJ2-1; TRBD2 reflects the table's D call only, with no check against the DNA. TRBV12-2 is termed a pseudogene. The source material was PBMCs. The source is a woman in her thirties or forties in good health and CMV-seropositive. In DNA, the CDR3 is TGTGCAAGTCGCTCCCCGAGCAGGTTAGCGGGAGGCTCCTACAATGAGCAGTTCTTC. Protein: CASRSPSRLAGGSYNEQFF.